In its sample, the clone carrying this T cell receptor (beta chain) was seen many times. As yet, its antigen is unknown. The germline gives CDR1 MNHNS, CDR2 SASEGT. The CDR3 extends over 13 amino acids. V dropped 5 bases and J dropped 3 bases, with 9 bases sitting between them. The entry originates in a study of metastatic and nonmetastatic thyroid tumors. Across the whole study: Repertoires were compared across blood and tumor or nodule tissue from malignant and benign thyroid patients. General study findings and limits: As reported, TCR beta diversity in blood and tumor was significantly higher in malignant thyroid tumors than in benign nodules.

MiXCR reprocessed the PCR reads for TCRdb. Of 30,000 to 35,000 clones listed, roughly 15% are singletons. Patients had received no treatment of any kind before thyroid surgery. Sequences were obtained from blood. V usage is TRBV6-1 and J usage is TRBJ2-3, with D uncertain. This TCR was recovered from a female donor with papillary thyroid cancer or a benign thyroid nodule (not recorded which). Some clones in this sample may be carry-over from other donors' samples. The DNA for the CDR3 is TGTGCCAGCAGTAAAATTGAAACAGATACGCAGTATTTT. Translated: CASSKIETDTQYF.